These 20 T cell receptor beta chains were sequenced from one sample in a study of shared clonotypes between healthy human individuals. Sequenced by immunoSEQ multiplex PCR; TCRdb stores in-frame clones only, minus some. The repertoire has 450,000 to 650,000 clones, around three quarters of them found once; the top ten carry 12%. The material sequenced was PBMCs. These receptors originate from a woman in her forties in good health. Some clones in this sample may be carry-over from other donors' samples.

This chain links TRBV10-1 with TRBJ2-1; 16 nucleotides match TRBD2. In germline, CDR1 is WNHNN, CDR2 SYGVQD (reference sequence). The CDR3 runs to 13 residues. V trimming: 9 bases; J trimming: 9 bases; junction bases outside the gene matches: 2. The CDR3 DNA reads as TGCGCCAGTGGGACTAGCGGGAGGGGTGAGCAGTTCTTC. Its translation is CASGTSGRGEQFF.

V and J are TRBV28 and TRBJ2-3, with unresolved D. CDR1 is MDHEN and CDR2 is SYDVKM in the germline V gene. Trimming cost V 9 bases and J 5 bases, with 12 bases left between them. This CDR3 spans 12 amino acids. CDR3: CASRPPGDTQYF. The CDR3 nucleotides read TGTGCCAGTAGACCCCCAGGAGATACGCAGTATTTT. Full variable domain (remainder filled in from reference TRBV28 and TRBJ2-3): DVKVTQSSRYLVKRTGEKVFLECVQDMDHENMFWYRQDPGLGLRLIYFSYDVKMKEKGDIPEGYSVSREKKERFSLILESASTNQTSMYLCASRPPGDTQYFGPGTRLTVL.

J is TRBJ1-4 and V is TRBV4-1, with 7 bases matching TRBD1. This CDR3 region has 16 residues. The germline V gene has CDR1 MGHRA and CDR2 YSYEKL. With V trimmed by 0 bases and J by 8 bases, 9 bases remained unmatched. The CDR3 sequence is CASSQDAWGQKEKLFF. The DNA for the CDR3 is TGCGCCAGCAGCCAAGATGCCTGGGGACAGAAAGAAAAACTGTTTTTT.

The V and J genes are TRBV11-1 and TRBJ2-5; 13 positions agree with TRBD2. The V gene's germline CDR1 is SGHAT and CDR2 FQDESV (reference sequence). CDR3 length: 15 amino acids. Trimming removed 4 bases from V and 5 bases from J; junction bases left unmatched: 4. For the CDR3, the DNA is TGTGCCAGCAGCTCCCGGGGACTAGCGGGGGAGACCCAGTACTTC. Translating gives CASSSRGLAGETQYF.

CDR3 in amino acids: CASSLGGTRETQYF. The CDR3 DNA is TGTGCCAGCAGCTTGGGGGGGACCAGAGAGACCCAGTACTTC. This chain links TRBV5-5 with TRBJ2-5, with D perhaps being TRBD1 or TRBD2 (5 bases each). CDR1 SGHKS and CDR2 YYEKEE come from the germline V gene (reference sequence). The V gene lost 0 bases and the J gene lost 4 bases, with 10 bases spanning the gap. The CDR3 has 14 amino acids. The entire variable domain, with the rest obtained from reference TRBV5-5 and TRBJ2-5, is as follows: DAGVTQSPTHLIKTRGQQVTLRCSPISGHKSVSWYQQVLGQGPQFIFQYYEKEERGRGNFPDRFSARQFPNYSSELNVNALLLGDSALYLCASSLGGTRETQYFGPGTRLLVL.

This clone came up once. The chain couples TRBV4-3 to TRBJ2-5; D is ambiguous. The CDR3 contains 15 residues. Germline V lookup: CDR1 LGHNA, CDR2 YSLEER. The V end lost 4 bases, the J end lost 1 base, and 13 bases lay between the germline ends. The CDR3 spells CASSRLPTAQETQYF. In nucleotides, the CDR3 is TGCGCCAGCAGCCGTCTCCCGACGGCCCAAGAGACCCAGTACTTC.

The rearrangement links TRBV4-1 to TRBJ2-5; the match to TRBD2 covers 12 bases. CDR1 and CDR2 from the germline V gene are MGHRA and YSYEKL. With 3 bases clipped from V and 4 bases from J, the junction kept 3 bases outside the gene matches. The CDR3 consists of 15 residues. The CDR3: CASSQTSGSLETQYF. For the CDR3, the DNA is TGCGCCAGCAGCCAGACTAGCGGGAGTTTAGAGACCCAGTACTTC.

CDR3: CASSFGGSESEQYF. CDR3 nucleotides: TGTGCCAGCAGTTTCGGTGGGAGTGAGAGCGAGCAGTACTTC. J is TRBJ2-7 and V is TRBV28; the D gene is possibly TRBD2 (5 bases). The CDR3 has 14 amino acids. Germline CDR1 is MDHEN and CDR2 is SYDVKM. With 3 bases removed from V and 6 bases from J, the gap between germline ends came to 15 bases.

In its sample, this clone was seen many times. This sample also contains other DNA sequences that code for the same CDR3. The gene calls are TRBV7-3 and TRBJ2-1; 7 bases align to TRBD2. The CDR3 runs to 14 residues. The ends lost 4 bases at V and 1 base at J; junction bases unmatched: 1. The V gene's germline CDR1 is SGHTA and CDR2 FQGTGA. DNA of the CDR3: TGTGCCAGCAGCTCTAGCGGATCCTACAATGAGCAGTTCTTC. Translation: CASSSSGSYNEQFF.

This chain joins TRBV5-1 and TRBJ2-5; tentatively, D is TRBD1 (5 bases). Germline CDR1 and CDR2: SGHRS and YFSETQ. The CDR3 sequence is 16 residues long. V gave up 4 bases and J gave up 3 bases, with 19 bases separating them. CDR3 sequence reads: CASSPLLGPSEETQYF. In DNA form, the CDR3 reads TGCGCCAGCAGCCCCCTGTTGGGGCCCTCTGAAGAGACCCAGTACTTC.

The rearrangement uses TRBV2 and TRBJ2-1, with D hard to call. V was cut by 10 bases and J by 4 bases, with 14 bases left in between. Germline loops: CDR1 SNHLY, CDR2 FYNNEI. The length of the CDR3 is 13 residues. The CDR3 DNA is TGTGCCACAAAAGGAAGGCAGTACAATGAGCAGTTCTTC. Translating it yields CATKGRQYNEQFF.

The chain has TRBV15 and TRBJ2-7; the match to TRBD2 covers 12 bases. The ends lost 8 bases at V and 3 bases at J; junction bases unmatched: 20. The CDR3 is 19 residues long. Germline loops: CDR1 LNHNV, CDR2 YYDKDF (reference sequence). The CDR3 here is CATRGASGRAAPNIYEQYF. The CDR3 DNA reads TGTGCCACCCGAGGGGCTAGCGGGAGGGCCGCCCCTAACATCTACGAGCAGTACTTC.

This clone was picked up one time. This sequence joins TRBV29-1 and TRBJ2-1, with 8 bases identical to TRBD2. The CDR3 spans 14 residues. With 3 bases clipped from V and 8 bases from J, the junction kept 9 bases outside the gene matches. Germline V lookup: CDR1 SQVTM, CDR2 ANQGSEA. The CDR3 loop is CSVDRAGGGDEQFF. The CDR3 nucleotides read TGCAGCGTTGATCGGGCGGGAGGAGGGGATGAGCAGTTCTTC.

The chain has TRBV14 and TRBJ1-5; a possible D gene is TRBD1 (5 bases). The germline V gene has CDR1 SGHDN and CDR2 FVKESK. This CDR3 spans 14 amino acids. The V and J ends lost 4 bases and 5 bases respectively, with 12 bases between them. The CDR3 DNA follows: TGTGCCAGCAGCCGTCCGGGGACGGATCAGCCCCAGCATTTT. This sequence encodes CASSRPGTDQPQHF.

V and J are TRBV10-3 and TRBJ2-5; 9 bases agree with TRBD1. J lost 5 bases, V lost 6 bases, and 7 bases had no gene match. The CDR3 totals 14 residues. Germline assignment: CDR1 ENHRY and CDR2 SYGVKD. The CDR3 sequence is CAIREDRGAETQYF. The DNA for the CDR3 is TGTGCCATCAGGGAGGACAGGGGAGCGGAGACCCAGTACTTC.

The chain carries TRBV5-1 and TRBJ1-1; possibly TRBD1 for D (5 bases). CDR3 length: 11 residues. Germline V gene lookup returns CDR1 SGHRS and CDR2 YFSETQ. V was pared by 5 bases and J by 5 bases, with 7 bases between. CDR3 sequence: CASRGLTEAFF. For the CDR3, the DNA is TGCGCCAGCAGGGGGCTGACTGAAGCTTTCTTT. The variable domain in full, completed from reference TRBV5-1 and TRBJ1-1, reads KAGVTQTPRYLIKTRGQQVTLSCSPISGHRSVSWYQQTPGQGLQFLFEYFSETQRNKGNFPGRFSGRQFSNSRSEMNVSTLELGDSALYLCASRGLTEAFFGQGTRLTVV.

This chain links TRBV11-2 with TRBJ2-2; D gene uncertain. Between the trimmed V and J ends, which lost 1 base and 1 base, there was a span of 10 bases. Germline CDR1 SGHAT, CDR2 FQNNGV. CDR3 length: 16 amino acids. The CDR3 here is CASSLVLARNTGELFF. CDR3 coding DNA: TGTGCCAGCAGCTTAGTTCTCGCGCGGAACACCGGGGAGCTGTTTTTT.

The rearrangement uses TRBV6-5 and TRBJ2-7; the match to TRBD2 covers 8 bases. With V trimmed by 5 bases and J by 0 bases, 3 bases remained unmatched. In germline, CDR1 is MNHEY, CDR2 SVGAGI. The CDR3 extends over 14 amino acids. CDR3 bases: TGTGCCAGCAGTGCAAGCGGGAGCTCCTACGAGCAGTACTTC. Its protein product is CASSASGSSYEQYF.

The chain joins TRBV2 to TRBJ2-7, with 9 nucleotides matching TRBD1. This CDR3 contains 16 residues. V was pared by 6 bases and J by 2 bases, with 11 bases of the junction left unmatched. Looked up from germline, CDR1 is SNHLY and CDR2 is FYNNEI. The CDR3 region is CASRYQRDRATYEQYF. In DNA form, the CDR3 reads TGTGCCAGCAGGTACCAAAGGGACAGGGCAACCTACGAGCAGTACTTC.

The table lists this clone with a count of one. The J gene is TRBJ1-4, the V gene TRBV5-4; D call uncertain. V was trimmed by 3 bases and J by 6 bases, leaving 15 bases between them. The germline CDR1 and CDR2 sequences are SGHNT and YYREEE (reference sequence). The CDR3 covers 15 residues. The DNA for the CDR3 is TGTGCCAGCAGCTCCCCGGAGGGTCGTGATGAAAAACTGTTTTTT. This translates into CASSSPEGRDEKLFF.